This TCR beta chain was found in a study of PD-L1 blockade in urothelial cancer. Remarks on this clone: Other DNA sequences within the sample encode an identical CDR3.

The table came from immunoSEQ multiplex PCR; TCRdb's copy has only in-frame clones and leaves some out. The sample lists about 81,000 clones; about 89% were seen once. Sample time point: pretreatment peripheral blood. Per germline, CDR1 SGHRS and CDR2 YFSETQ. The CDR3 totals 15 residues. V was clipped by 0 bases and J by 5 bases; unmatched bases: 2. This specimen was PBMCs, taken around atezolizumab (anti-PD-L1) treatment. This TCR came from an elderly woman with urothelial cancer. The chain has TRBV5-1 and TRBJ1-2, with TRBD1 matching over 12 bases. The CDR3: CASSLAGQGAYGYTF. The CDR3 nucleotides are TGCGCCAGCAGCTTGGCGGGACAGGGGGCATATGGCTACACCTTC.